The clone carrying this T cell receptor (beta chain) was counted between two and nine times. The target antigen is unknown. This specimen belongs to a study of T cell repertoires in cytomegalovirus infection. Study overall: Selection of CMV epitopes for the study included recently identified HLA-C-restricted and well-studied HLA-B-restricted ones. Matching HLA type and CMV infection were both indicated by public TCR beta signatures.

The V gene lost 4 bases and the J gene lost 2 bases, with 27 bases spanning the gap. The germline gives CDR1 SEHNR, CDR2 FQNEAQ (reference sequence). The CDR3 contains 20 residues. One entry per CDR3 protein results from TCRdb running MiXCR on the reads. The repertoire has hundreds of thousands of distinct CDR3 sequences, almost 30% of them found once; the top ten carry 20%. Study findings and constraints: Cumulated frequencies of public TCR beta families served to identify carriers of CMV plus the relevant HLA. HLA-C-restricted CMV-specific TCR beta clonotypes prevailed in the ex vivo response.

The V call is TRBV7-9, the J call TRBJ1-5; a possible D gene is TRBD1 (6 bases). Sequencing used cultured PBMCs, obtained from culture after CMV antigen stimulation. This TCR came from a human donor in good health (CMV status not recorded). Some clones in this sample may be carry-over from other donors' samples. The CDR3 here is CASSSHLPGATRGGNQPQHF. In DNA, the CDR3 is TGTGCCAGCAGCTCTCACCTCCCTGGGGCAACCAGGGGCGGCAATCAGCCCCAGCATTTT. The full variable domain, its missing parts supplied by reference TRBV7-9 and TRBJ1-5, is DTGVSQNPRHKITKRGQNVTFRCDPISEHNRLYWYRQTLGQGPEFLTYFQNEAQLEKSRLLSDRFSAERPKGSFSTLEIQRTEQGDSAMYLCASSSHLPGATRGGNQPQHFGDGTRLSIL.